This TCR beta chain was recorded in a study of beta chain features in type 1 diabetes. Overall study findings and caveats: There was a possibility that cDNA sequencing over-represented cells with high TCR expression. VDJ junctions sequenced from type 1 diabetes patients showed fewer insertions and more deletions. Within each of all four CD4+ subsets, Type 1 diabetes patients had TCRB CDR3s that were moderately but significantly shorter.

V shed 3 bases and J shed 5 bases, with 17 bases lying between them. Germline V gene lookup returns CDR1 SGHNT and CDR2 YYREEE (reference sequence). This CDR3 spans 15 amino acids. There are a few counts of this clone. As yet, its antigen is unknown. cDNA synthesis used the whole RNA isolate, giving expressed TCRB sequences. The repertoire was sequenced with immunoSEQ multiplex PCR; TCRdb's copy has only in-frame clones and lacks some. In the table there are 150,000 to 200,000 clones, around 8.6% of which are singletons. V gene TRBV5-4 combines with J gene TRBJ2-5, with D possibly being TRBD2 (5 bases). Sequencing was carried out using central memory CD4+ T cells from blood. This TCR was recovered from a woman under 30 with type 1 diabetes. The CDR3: CASSSEHGSAETQYF. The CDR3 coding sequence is TGTGCCAGCAGCTCTGAACACGGTAGCGCGGAGACCCAGTACTTC.